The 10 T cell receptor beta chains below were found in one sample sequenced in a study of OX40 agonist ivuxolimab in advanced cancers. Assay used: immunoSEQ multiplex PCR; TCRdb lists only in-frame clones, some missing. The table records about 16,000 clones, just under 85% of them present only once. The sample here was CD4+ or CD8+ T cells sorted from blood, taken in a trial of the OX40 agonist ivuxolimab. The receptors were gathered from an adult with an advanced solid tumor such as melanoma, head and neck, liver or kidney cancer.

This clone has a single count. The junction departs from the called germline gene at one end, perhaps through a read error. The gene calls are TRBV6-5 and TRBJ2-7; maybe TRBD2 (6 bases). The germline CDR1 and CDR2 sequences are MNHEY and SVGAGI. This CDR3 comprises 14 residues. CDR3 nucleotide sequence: TGTGCCAGCAGCGCAGGACGCGCGGGATTCCCCCTTCACTTC. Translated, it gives CASSAGRAGFPLHF.

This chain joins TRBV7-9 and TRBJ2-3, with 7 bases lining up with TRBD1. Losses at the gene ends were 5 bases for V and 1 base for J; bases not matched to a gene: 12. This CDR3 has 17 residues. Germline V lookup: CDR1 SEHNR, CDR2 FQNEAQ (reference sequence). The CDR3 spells CASSTETGTLGTDTQYF. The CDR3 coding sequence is TGTGCCAGCAGCACAGAGACAGGGACCTTAGGCACAGATACGCAGTATTTT.

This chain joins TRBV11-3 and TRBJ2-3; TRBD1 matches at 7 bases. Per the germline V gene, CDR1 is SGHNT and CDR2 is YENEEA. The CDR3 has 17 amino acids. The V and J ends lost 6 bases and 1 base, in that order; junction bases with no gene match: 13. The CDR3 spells CASSAALQGPGTDTQYF. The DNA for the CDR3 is TGTGCCAGCAGTGCCGCCCTACAGGGGCCGGGCACAGATACGCAGTATTTT.

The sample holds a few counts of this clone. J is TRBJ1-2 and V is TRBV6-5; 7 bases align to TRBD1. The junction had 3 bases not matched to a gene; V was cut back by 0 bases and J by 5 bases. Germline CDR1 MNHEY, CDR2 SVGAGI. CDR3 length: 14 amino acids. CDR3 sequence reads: CASSYSGTAYGYTF. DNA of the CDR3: TGTGCCAGCAGTTACTCGGGGACAGCATATGGCTACACCTTC.

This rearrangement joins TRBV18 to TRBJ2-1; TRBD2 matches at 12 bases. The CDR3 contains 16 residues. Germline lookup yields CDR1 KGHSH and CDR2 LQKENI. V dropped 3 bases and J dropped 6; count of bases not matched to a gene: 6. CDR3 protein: CASSPPGLAGSNEQFF. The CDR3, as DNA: TGTGCCAGCTCACCGCCGGGACTAGCGGGTAGCAATGAGCAGTTCTTC.

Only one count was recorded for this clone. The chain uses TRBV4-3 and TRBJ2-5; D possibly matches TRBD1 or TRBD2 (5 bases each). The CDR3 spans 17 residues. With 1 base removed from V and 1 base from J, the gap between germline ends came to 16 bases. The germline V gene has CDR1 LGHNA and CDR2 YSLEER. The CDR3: CASSQVYTGQVQETQYF. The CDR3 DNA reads TGCGCCAGCAGCCAAGTGTACACGGGGCAGGTCCAAGAGACCCAGTACTTC.

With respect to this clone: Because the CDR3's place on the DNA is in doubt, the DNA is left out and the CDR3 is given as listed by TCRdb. The CDR3 loop reads CASSEWGHGTF. This sequence joins TRBV6-5 and TRBJ1-2. Counting both end residues, the CDR3 totals 11 amino acids. Germline V gives CDR1 MNHEY, CDR2 SVGAGI.

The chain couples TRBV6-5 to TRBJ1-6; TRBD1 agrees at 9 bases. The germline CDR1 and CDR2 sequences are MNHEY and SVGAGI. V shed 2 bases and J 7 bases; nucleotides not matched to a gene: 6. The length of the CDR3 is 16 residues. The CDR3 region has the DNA TGTGCCAGCAGTTACGGTTGGACAGGGGAAAATTCACCCCTCCACTTT. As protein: CASSYGWTGENSPLHF.

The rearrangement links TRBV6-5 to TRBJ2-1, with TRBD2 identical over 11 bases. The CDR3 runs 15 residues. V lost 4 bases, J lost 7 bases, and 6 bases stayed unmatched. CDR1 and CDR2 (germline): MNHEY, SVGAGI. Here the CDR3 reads CASSSPGLAVNEQFF. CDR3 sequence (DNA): TGTGCCAGCAGTTCCCCGGGACTAGCGGTTAATGAGCAGTTCTTC.

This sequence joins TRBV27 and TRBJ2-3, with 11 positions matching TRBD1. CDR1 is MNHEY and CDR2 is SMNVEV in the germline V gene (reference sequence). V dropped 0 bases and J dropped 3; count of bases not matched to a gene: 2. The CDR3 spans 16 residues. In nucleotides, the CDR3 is TGTGCCAGCAGTTTATCGGGACAGGGGGTGACAGATACGCAGTATTTT. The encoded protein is CASSLSGQGVTDTQYF.